This TCR beta chain was sequenced for a study of cytotoxic CD8 clonotypes in ibrutinib-treated CLL. Background on the study: Responses comprised about 24 partial and 2 complete; at median about 71 months, 14 remained remitted and roughly twelve progressed. Study observations and caveats: Clonality increased with ibrutinib response but returned toward baseline at progression.

Trimming removed 1 base from V and 2 bases from J, with 15 bases in between. The CDR3 contains 16 residues. Germline V gene data show CDR1 as SGHNT and CDR2 as YENEEA. About this clone: As yet, its antigen is unknown.

The assay was immunoSEQ multiplex PCR, and TCRdb's table has in-frame clones only and misses some. Found here are 150,000 to 200,000 clones, around nine tenths of them singletons; the top ten hold around 3%. The sample here was PBMCs, taken at disease progression, from a patient treated with ibrutinib. This chain joins TRBV11-3 and TRBJ2-7; possibly TRBD1 for D (6 bases). The sequence was obtained from a human donor with chronic lymphocytic leukemia. CDR3 sequence reads: CASSLGGRGPTYEQYF. DNA for the CDR3: TGTGCCAGCAGCTTAGGAGGCAGGGGCCCCACCTACGAGCAGTACTTC.